Given below is one TCR beta chain in context. The target antigen is unknown. Generated by immunoSEQ multiplex PCR, the TCRdb table keeps only in-frame clones and is missing some. There are roughly 2.2 million clones in the sample; approximately 90% occur only once, and around 0.4% lies in the top ten. This entry is derived from a study of shared clonotypes between healthy human individuals. Study context: Three plates each covered CD4 naive and memory; CD8 naive two, CD8 memory one.

Study-wide points: Larger estimated richness was generally recorded for naive subsets relative to memory subsets. Incomplete sequencing of sorted subsets was indicated by rarefaction despite large depth. Among non-shared clonotypes, generation probabilities were lower than among those shared by all four donors.

Per germline, CDR1 MNHEY and CDR2 SMNVEV (reference sequence). The V gene lost 6 bases and the J gene lost 1 base, with 18 bases spanning the gap. CDR3 size: 16 residues. V is TRBV27 and J is TRBJ1-1, with a possible D match to TRBD1 (5 bases). This clonotype was sampled from a man between 18 and 35 years old in good health. Some clones in this sample may be carry-over from other donors' samples. Sample: naive CD4+ T cells from PBMCs. Subset in this sample: CD45RA+ positively selected. The CDR3 sequence is CASRNLPGTANTEAFF. For the CDR3, the DNA is TGTGCCAGCAGGAACCTGCCCGGGACGGCGAACACTGAAGCTTTCTTT.